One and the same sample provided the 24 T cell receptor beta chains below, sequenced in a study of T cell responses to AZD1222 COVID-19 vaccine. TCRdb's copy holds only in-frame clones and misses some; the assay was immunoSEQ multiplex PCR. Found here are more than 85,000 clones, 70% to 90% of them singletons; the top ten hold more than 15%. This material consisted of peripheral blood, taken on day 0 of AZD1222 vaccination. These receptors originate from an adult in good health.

The CDR3 DNA reads TGTGCCAGCAGGGGGGCGGACTATGGCTACACCTTC. Protein product: CASRGADYGYTF. The genes are TRBV5-6 and TRBJ1-2, with TRBD1 as a possible D gene (6 bases). The V end was cut by 5 bases, the J end by 3 bases, with 8 bases between. CDR1 and CDR2 (germline): SGHDT, YYEEEE. This CDR3 spans 12 amino acids.

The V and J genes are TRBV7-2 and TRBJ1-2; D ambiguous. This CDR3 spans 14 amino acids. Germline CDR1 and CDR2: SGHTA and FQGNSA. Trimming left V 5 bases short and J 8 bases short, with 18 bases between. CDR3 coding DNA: TGTGCCAGCAGCCCGGGGTGGACCGTCGGGGGCTACACCTTC. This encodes CASSPGWTVGGYTF.

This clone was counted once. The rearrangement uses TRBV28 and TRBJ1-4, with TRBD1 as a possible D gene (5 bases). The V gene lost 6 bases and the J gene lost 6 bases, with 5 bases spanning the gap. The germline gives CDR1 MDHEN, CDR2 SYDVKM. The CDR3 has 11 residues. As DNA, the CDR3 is TGTGCCAGCAGCAGGGATGAAAAACTGTTTTTT. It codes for CASSRDEKLFF.

CDR3 residues: CASSLFSSEAFF. CDR3 sequence (DNA): TGTGCCAGCAGCCTCTTTAGTTCTGAAGCTTTCTTT. The chain recombines TRBV12-3 or TRBV12-4 with TRBJ1-1; no reliable D call. V was cut by 6 bases and J by 6 bases, with 11 bases left in between. The CDR3 runs to 12 residues.

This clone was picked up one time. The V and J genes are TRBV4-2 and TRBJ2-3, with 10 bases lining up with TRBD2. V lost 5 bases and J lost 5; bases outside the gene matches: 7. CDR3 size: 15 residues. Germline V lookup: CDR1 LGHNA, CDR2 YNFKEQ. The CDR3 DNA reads TGTGCCAGCAGCTCCGGGACTAGCGCCGTAGATACGCAGTATTTT. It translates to CASSSGTSAVDTQYF.

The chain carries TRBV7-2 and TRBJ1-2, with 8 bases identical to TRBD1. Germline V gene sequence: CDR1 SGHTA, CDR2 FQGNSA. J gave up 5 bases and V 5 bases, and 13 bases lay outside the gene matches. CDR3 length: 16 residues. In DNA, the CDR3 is TGTGCCAGCAGCCACGTGGGTGGACAGGGCGGGTATGGCTACACCTTC. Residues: CASSHVGGQGGYGYTF.

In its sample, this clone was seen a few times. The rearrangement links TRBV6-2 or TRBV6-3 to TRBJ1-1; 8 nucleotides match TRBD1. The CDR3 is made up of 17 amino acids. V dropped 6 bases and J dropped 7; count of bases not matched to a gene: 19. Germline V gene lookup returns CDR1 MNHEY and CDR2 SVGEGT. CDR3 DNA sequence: TGTGCCAGCAGCCCTGACAGGGGAAGGGAGGGGACCCGTGAAGCTTTCTTT. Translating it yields CASSPDRGREGTREAFF.

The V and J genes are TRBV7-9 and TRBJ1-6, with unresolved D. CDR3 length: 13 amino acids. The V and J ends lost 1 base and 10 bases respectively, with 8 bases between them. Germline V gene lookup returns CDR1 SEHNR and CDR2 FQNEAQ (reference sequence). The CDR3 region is CASSLGRVSPLHF. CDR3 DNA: TGTGCCAGCAGCTTAGGGAGGGTATCACCCCTCCACTTT.

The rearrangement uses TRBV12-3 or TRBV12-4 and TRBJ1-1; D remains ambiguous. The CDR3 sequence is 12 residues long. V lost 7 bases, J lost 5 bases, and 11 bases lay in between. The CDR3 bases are TGTGCCAGCACCCTTTCGGGGACTGAAGCTTTCTTT. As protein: CASTLSGTEAFF.

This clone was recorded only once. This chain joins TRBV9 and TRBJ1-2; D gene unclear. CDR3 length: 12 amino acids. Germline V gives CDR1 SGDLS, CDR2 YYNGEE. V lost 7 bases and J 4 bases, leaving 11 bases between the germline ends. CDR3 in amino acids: CASEARGYGYTF. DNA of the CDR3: TGTGCCAGCGAAGCCAGAGGCTATGGCTACACCTTC.

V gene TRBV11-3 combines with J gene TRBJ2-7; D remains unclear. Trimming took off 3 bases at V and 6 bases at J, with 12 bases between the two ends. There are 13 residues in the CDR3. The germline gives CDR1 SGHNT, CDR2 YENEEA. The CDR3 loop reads CASSFSLRSEQYV. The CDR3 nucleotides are TGTGCCAGCAGCTTCTCGCTCCGGTCCGAGCAGTACGTC.

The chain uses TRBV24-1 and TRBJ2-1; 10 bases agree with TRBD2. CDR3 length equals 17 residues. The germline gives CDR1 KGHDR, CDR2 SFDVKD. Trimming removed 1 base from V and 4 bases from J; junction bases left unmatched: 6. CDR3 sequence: CATSDFTSGAGYNEQFF. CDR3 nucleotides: TGTGCCACCAGTGATTTTACTAGCGGGGCGGGGTACAATGAGCAGTTCTTC.

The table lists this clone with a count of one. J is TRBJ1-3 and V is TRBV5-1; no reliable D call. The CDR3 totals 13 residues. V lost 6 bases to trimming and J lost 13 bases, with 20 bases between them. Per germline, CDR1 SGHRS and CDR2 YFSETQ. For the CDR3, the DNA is TGCGCCAGCACCAACTTAGACCGGAATTTGATATATTTT. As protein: CASTNLDRNLIYF.

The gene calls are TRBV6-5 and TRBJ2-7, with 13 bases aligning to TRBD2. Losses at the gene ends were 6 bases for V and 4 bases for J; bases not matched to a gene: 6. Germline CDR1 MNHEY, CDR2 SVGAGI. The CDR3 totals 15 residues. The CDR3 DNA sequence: TGTGCCAGCAGGAAGACTAGCGGGAGGATGTACGAGCAGTACGTC. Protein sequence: CASRKTSGRMYEQYV.

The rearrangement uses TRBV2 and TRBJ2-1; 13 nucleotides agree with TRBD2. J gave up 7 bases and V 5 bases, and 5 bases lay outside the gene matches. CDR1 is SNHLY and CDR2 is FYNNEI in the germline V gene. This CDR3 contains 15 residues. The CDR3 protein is CASSLLTSGRNEQFF. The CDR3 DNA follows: TGTGCCAGCAGTTTACTGACTAGCGGGAGGAATGAGCAGTTCTTC.

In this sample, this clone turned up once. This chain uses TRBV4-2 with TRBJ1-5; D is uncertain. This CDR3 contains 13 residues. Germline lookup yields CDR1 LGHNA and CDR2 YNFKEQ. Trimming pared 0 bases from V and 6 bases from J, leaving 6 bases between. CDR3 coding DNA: TGTGCCAGCAGCCAAGATGCAATTCAGCCCCAGCATTTT. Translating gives CASSQDAIQPQHF.

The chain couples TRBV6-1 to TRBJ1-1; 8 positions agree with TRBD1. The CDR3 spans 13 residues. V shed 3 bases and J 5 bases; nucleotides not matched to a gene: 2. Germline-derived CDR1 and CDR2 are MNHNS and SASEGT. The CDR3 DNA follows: TGTGCCAGCAGTGACAGGGGGCTTACTGAAGCTTTCTTT. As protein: CASSDRGLTEAFF.

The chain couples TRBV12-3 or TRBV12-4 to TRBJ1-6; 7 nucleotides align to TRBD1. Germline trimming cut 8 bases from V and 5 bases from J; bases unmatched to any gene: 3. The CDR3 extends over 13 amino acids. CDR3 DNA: TGTGCCAGCCAAGACAGGGATAATTCACCCCTCCACTTT. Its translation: CASQDRDNSPLHF.

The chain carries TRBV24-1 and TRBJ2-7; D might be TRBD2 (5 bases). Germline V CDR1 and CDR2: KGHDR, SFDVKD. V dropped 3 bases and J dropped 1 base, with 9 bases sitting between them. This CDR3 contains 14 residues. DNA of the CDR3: TGTGCCACCAGTGATCCCGGGGAGTCCTACGAGCAGTACTTC. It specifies CATSDPGESYEQYF.

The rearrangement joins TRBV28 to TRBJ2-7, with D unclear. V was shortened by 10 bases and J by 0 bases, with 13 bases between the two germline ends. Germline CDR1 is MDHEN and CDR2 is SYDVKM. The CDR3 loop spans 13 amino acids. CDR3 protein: CATRFGSSYEQYF. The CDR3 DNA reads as TGTGCCACCCGTTTTGGAAGCTCCTACGAGCAGTACTTC.

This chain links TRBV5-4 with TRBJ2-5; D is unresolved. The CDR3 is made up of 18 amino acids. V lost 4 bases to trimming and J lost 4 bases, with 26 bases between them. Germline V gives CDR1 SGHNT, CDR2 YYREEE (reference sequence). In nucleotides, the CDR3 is TGTGCCAGCAGCGACCGGCACGTCGGCCCCACGGTGGGAGAGACCCAGTACTTC. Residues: CASSDRHVGPTVGETQYF.

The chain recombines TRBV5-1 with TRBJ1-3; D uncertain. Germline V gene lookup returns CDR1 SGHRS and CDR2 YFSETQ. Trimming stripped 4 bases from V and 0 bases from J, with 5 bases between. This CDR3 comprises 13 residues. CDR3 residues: CASSADSGNTIYF. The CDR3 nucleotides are TGCGCCAGCAGCGCGGACTCTGGAAACACCATATATTTT.

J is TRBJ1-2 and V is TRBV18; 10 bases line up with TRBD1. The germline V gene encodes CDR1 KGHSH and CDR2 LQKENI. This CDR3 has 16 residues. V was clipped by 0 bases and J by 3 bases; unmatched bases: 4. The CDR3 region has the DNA TGTGCCAGCTCACCACCGGGACAGGGGAGGGACTATGGCTACACCTTC. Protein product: CASSPPGQGRDYGYTF.

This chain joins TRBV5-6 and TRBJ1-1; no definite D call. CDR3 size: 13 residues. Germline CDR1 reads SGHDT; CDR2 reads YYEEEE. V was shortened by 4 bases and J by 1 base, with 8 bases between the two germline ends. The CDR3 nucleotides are TGTGCCAGCAGCCCTACAAGGAACACTGAAGCTTTCTTT. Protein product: CASSPTRNTEAFF.